This TCR beta chain was documented in a study of regulatory T cells in long-lasting Graves disease. Overall study context: For under 3 months, newly diagnosed Graves' patients had been taking antithyroid drugs.

This clonotype was observed many times. Through Arm-PCR of CDR3 regions and iRepertoire HTBI primers, TCR beta libraries were built. As handled by the study authors: Taken together, the samples had fewer than 65 TRBV and 14 TRBJ segments identified. TCRdb recomputed calls from the multiplex PCR reads with MiXCR, one row per CDR3 protein. TCRdb's processing, not the authors' own work, is the source of the V and J calls. The sample holds roughly 560,000 distinct CDR3 sequences, around 15% seen once. Time point given: newly diagnosed GD, antithyroid drugs for less than 3 months. TCR sequences were obtained from RNA taken from PBMCs. This CDR3 has 14 amino acids. Trimming pared 3 bases from V and 6 bases from J, leaving 15 bases between. Germline-derived CDR1 and CDR2 are SGHRS and YFSETQ. Separately, the same data were catalogued under a study of T cells in Graves' hyperthyroidism and ophthalmopathy.

The sample consisted of peripheral blood mononuclear cells (PBMCs), taken at new diagnosis, from a patient treated with antithyroid drugs. This TCR was recovered from a woman aged 35-60 years with Graves disease. The chain joins TRBV5-1 to TRBJ1-2; D ambiguous. CDR3 amino acids: CASSSSDARDGYTF. In DNA form, the CDR3 reads TGCGCCAGCAGCTCCTCGGACGCGAGGGATGGCTACACCTTC.